This passage covers 23 T cell receptor beta chains from one sample sequenced in a study of blood T cell repertoires in COVID-19 (dated by TCRdb to 2018 to 2021). To prepare the library, the immunoSEQ multiplex PCR assay was applied. Entries here come from immuneACCESS through TCRdb and include only in-frame sequences with V and J called. Some clones fail to appear in such tables; in the studies checked, an unresolved V gene covers under half of the shortfall, and the cause of the remainder is unknown. This sample comprises 85,000 to 130,000 clones, 84% of them detected only once. The ten biggest clones cover more than 13% of the sample. Sequencing was carried out using peripheral blood. The source of these receptors is a woman aged 60-75 years with acute or convalescent COVID-19.

The chain couples TRBV7-3 to TRBJ2-1, with 8 bases lining up with TRBD2. This CDR3 is 15 amino acids long. Germline V lookup: CDR1 SGHTA, CDR2 FQGTGA. J was trimmed by 3 bases and V by 5 bases; bases with no gene match: 6. CDR3 region: CASSPQSGSYNEQFF. The CDR3 nucleotides read TGTGCCAGCAGCCCCCAGAGCGGGAGCTACAATGAGCAGTTCTTC.

This chain links TRBV4-1 with TRBJ2-1; D unclear. V was cut by 1 base and J by 2 bases, with 12 bases left in between. This CDR3 has 16 residues. CDR1 and CDR2 (germline): MGHRA, YSYEKL. The DNA for the CDR3 is TGCGCCAGCAGCCAAGGCCTAGTTTCGGCCTACAATGAGCAGTTCTTC. It specifies CASSQGLVSAYNEQFF.

The rearrangement joins TRBV6-5 to TRBJ1-6; 9 nucleotides match TRBD1. V dropped 0 bases and J dropped 10; count of bases not matched to a gene: 4. Germline assignment: CDR1 MNHEY and CDR2 SVGAGI. The CDR3 runs 15 residues. The CDR3 region is CASSYSGTGPSPLHF. The CDR3 DNA follows: TGTGCCAGCAGTTACTCCGGGACAGGGCCCTCACCCCTCCACTTT.

The chain links TRBV3-1 (or the pseudogene TRBV3-2) to TRBJ1-5; D perhaps matches TRBD1 (5 bases). Germline-derived CDR1 and CDR2 are LGHDT and YNNKEL (reference sequence). CDR3 length equals 15 residues. With 1 base removed from V and 1 base from J, the gap between germline ends came to 8 bases. In nucleotides, the CDR3 is TGTGCCAGCAGCCAAGTGGGGGGGAGCAATCAGCCCCAGCATTTT. Its protein is CASSQVGGSNQPQHF.

CDR3 protein: CASSQRPPLAGGPGEQFF. CDR3 coding DNA: TGTGCCAGCAGCCAGAGACCCCCGCTAGCGGGAGGGCCAGGGGAGCAGTTCTTC. The rearrangement joins TRBV3-1 (or the pseudogene TRBV3-2) to TRBJ2-1; 12 bases fit TRBD2. V lost 3 bases, J lost 10 bases, and 16 bases stayed unmatched. The CDR3 runs 18 residues. Germline V gives CDR1 LGHDT, CDR2 YNNKEL (reference sequence).

Only a few counts were recorded for this clone. The chain combines TRBV23-1 with TRBJ1-5; 9 bases align to TRBD1. TRBV23-1 is an open reading frame, and its role is uncertain. Germline trimming cut 4 bases from V and 3 bases from J; bases unmatched to any gene: 10. The CDR3 has 17 residues. The CDR3 here is CASSLSRTGATNQPQHF. For the CDR3, the DNA is TGCGCCAGCAGTCTCTCCCGGACAGGGGCGACCAATCAGCCCCAGCATTTT.

The gene calls are TRBV4-1 and TRBJ2-2; D is perhaps TRBD2 (6 bases). From germline, CDR1 is MGHRA and CDR2 YSYEKL. Trimming left V 0 bases short and J 1 base short, with 12 bases between. This CDR3 region has 17 residues. CDR3 nucleotide sequence: TGCGCCAGCAGCCAAGATCTACGGGAGCGGAACACCGGGGAGCTGTTTTTT. This gives the protein CASSQDLRERNTGELFF.

The rearrangement links TRBV5-1 to TRBJ2-2; 9 nucleotides match TRBD2. V gave up 4 bases and J gave up 5 bases; unmatched junction bases: 12. Germline V gene lookup returns CDR1 SGHRS and CDR2 YFSETQ. The CDR3 runs to 17 residues. CDR3 residues: CASSRSNAGGRTGELFF. Here the CDR3 DNA reads TGCGCCAGCAGCAGAAGTAACGCGGGGGGGCGAACCGGGGAGCTGTTTTTT. The full variable domain, in which reference TRBV5-1 and TRBJ2-2 provide the parts outside the CDR3, is KAGVTQTPRYLIKTRGQQVTLSCSPISGHRSVSWYQQTPGQGLQFLFEYFSETQRNKGNFPGRFSGRQFSNSRSEMNVSTLELGDSALYLCASSRSNAGGRTGELFFGEGSRLTVL.

V is TRBV27 and J is TRBJ1-2, with D possibly being TRBD1 (6 bases). Germline loops: CDR1 MNHEY, CDR2 SMNVEV (reference sequence). The CDR3 is 14 amino acids. V lost 5 bases, J lost 7 bases, and 17 bases lay in between. CDR3 protein: CASSRTGTPSGYTF. CDR3 DNA sequence: TGTGCCAGCAGTCGGACCGGGACACCCTCTGGCTACACCTTC.

CDR3 nucleotide sequence: TGTGCCAGCTCACCACCGGCGCAGGGGGCTTACAATGAGCAGTTCTTC. Translating gives CASSPPAQGAYNEQFF. V and J are TRBV18 and TRBJ2-1, with 8 positions matching TRBD1. The CDR3 length is 16 residues. Germline V CDR1 and CDR2: KGHSH, LQKENI. J lost 4 bases, V lost 0 bases, and 5 bases had no gene match.

The chain recombines TRBV12-3 or TRBV12-4 with TRBJ1-1, with 7 bases aligning to TRBD1. The CDR3 is 12 amino acids. J gave up 6 bases and V 5 bases, and 3 bases lay outside the gene matches. The CDR3 loop reads CASSTGTAEAFF. The CDR3 coding sequence is TGTGCCAGCAGTACCGGGACAGCTGAAGCTTTCTTT.

The genes are TRBV19 and TRBJ2-1; 7 bases align to TRBD2. The J segment lost 4 bases and the V segment lost 4 bases, leaving 16 bases of the junction unmatched. The CDR3 consists of 18 residues. Germline CDR1 reads LNHDA; CDR2 reads SQIVND (reference sequence). The CDR3 DNA follows: TGTGCCAGTAGTAGTGGCCGGGGGGTGGCGGGGTTATACAATGAGCAGTTCTTC. Its protein is CASSSGRGVAGLYNEQFF. Filled out from reference TRBV19 and TRBJ2-1, the complete variable domain reads DGGITQSPKYLFRKEGQNVTLSCEQNLNHDAMYWYRQDPGQGLRLIYYSQIVNDFQKGDIAEGYSVSREKKESFPLTVTSAQKNPTAFYLCASSSGRGVAGLYNEQFFGPGTRLTVL.

The chain uses TRBV27 and TRBJ2-6; D call uncertain. This CDR3 is 17 amino acids long. The V gene lost 2 bases and the J gene lost 0 bases, with 11 bases spanning the gap. Germline lookup yields CDR1 MNHEY and CDR2 SMNVEV (reference sequence). The DNA of the CDR3 is TGTGCCAGCAGTTTAATCCACCTAGGCTCTGGGGCCAACGTCCTGACTTTC. The encoded protein is CASSLIHLGSGANVLTF.

This clone has only a few counts. The chain joins TRBV27 to TRBJ1-2, with 8 bases aligning to TRBD1. V shed 6 bases and J 7 bases; nucleotides not matched to a gene: 10. The germline CDR1 and CDR2 sequences are MNHEY and SMNVEV (reference sequence). The CDR3 covers 14 residues. The CDR3 loop reads CASSPTGAQRGYTF. CDR3 bases: TGTGCCAGCAGCCCGACAGGGGCCCAGCGTGGCTACACCTTC.

The rearrangement uses TRBV6-5 and TRBJ2-1; D is unclear. This CDR3 is built from 11 residues. The V gene's germline CDR1 is MNHEY and CDR2 SVGAGI. V was cut by 2 bases and J by 13 bases, with 9 bases left in between. DNA of the CDR3: TGTGCCAGCAGTTACCAGGCCTTACAGTTCTTC. Protein: CASSYQALQFF.

The J gene is TRBJ2-1, the V gene TRBV5-5; tentative D call: TRBD1 (6 bases). Per germline, CDR1 SGHKS and CDR2 YYEKEE (reference sequence). The CDR3 has 14 residues. Between the trimmed V and J ends, which lost 4 bases and 2 bases, there was a span of 10 bases. In DNA form, the CDR3 reads TGTGCCAGCAGCGACGGGACACCCTACAATGAGCAGTTCTTC. Translation: CASSDGTPYNEQFF.

This rearrangement joins TRBV7-3 to TRBJ1-5, with D possibly being TRBD1 (6 bases). CDR3 length: 21 residues. The germline V gene encodes CDR1 SGHTA and CDR2 FQGTGA. The V end was cut by 2 bases, the J end by 2 bases, with 28 bases between. CDR3 amino acids: CASSLYYNPPGRGKGNQPQHF. The CDR3 bases are TGTGCCAGCAGCTTATACTATAACCCCCCGGGGAGGGGGAAAGGCAATCAGCCCCAGCATTTT.

The chain carries TRBV3-1 (or the pseudogene TRBV3-2) and TRBJ1-6, with D possibly TRBD1 on 6 matching bases. The CDR3 consists of 13 residues. Trimming stripped 4 bases from V and 6 bases from J, with 7 bases between. Germline lookup yields CDR1 LGHDT and CDR2 YNNKEL (reference sequence). The CDR3 protein is CASSLDSNSPLHF. Written as DNA, the CDR3 is TGTGCCAGCAGCCTGGACAGTAATTCACCCCTCCACTTT.

The chain employs TRBV7-9 and TRBJ1-1; no firm D call. In germline, CDR1 is SEHNR, CDR2 FQNEAQ (reference sequence). V was clipped by 1 base and J by 3 bases, with 9 bases between them. The CDR3 has 14 amino acids. CDR3 sequence: CASSLVPEDTEAFF. The CDR3 DNA sequence: TGTGCCAGCAGCTTAGTCCCGGAGGACACTGAAGCTTTCTTT.

This clone appeared a single time. V gene TRBV25-1 combines with J gene TRBJ2-3; 10 nucleotides line up with TRBD2. Germline CDR1 MGHDK, CDR2 SYGVNS. J was trimmed by 2 bases and V by 2 bases; bases with no gene match: 7. The CDR3 is made up of 17 amino acids. Here the CDR3 DNA reads TGTGCCAGCAGTGAACCGAAGCGGGAGGGGTCCACAGATACGCAGTATTTT. The encoded protein is CASSEPKREGSTDTQYF.

The chain links TRBV19 to TRBJ2-7, with D unclear. The CDR3 runs to 16 residues. The V end lost 3 bases, the J end lost 3 bases, and 18 bases lay between the germline ends. Looked up from germline, CDR1 is LNHDA and CDR2 is SQIVND (reference sequence). The CDR3 loop is CASSILSTRQNYEQYF. The CDR3 bases are TGTGCCAGTAGTATCCTGTCGACTCGGCAGAACTACGAGCAGTACTTC.

The chain is built from TRBV6-6 and TRBJ2-6, with 9 bases that match TRBD1. The germline CDR1 and CDR2 sequences are MNHNY and SVGAGI (reference sequence). The junction had 11 bases not matched to a gene; V was cut back by 5 bases and J by 0 bases. The length of the CDR3 is 19 residues. The CDR3: CASSRDRETIFSGANVLTF. The CDR3 DNA is TGTGCCAGCAGTCGGGACAGGGAAACCATATTCTCTGGGGCCAACGTCCTGACTTTC.

V and J are TRBV7-9 and TRBJ1-2; a weak D match, TRBD1 (6 bases). Trimming removed 0 bases from V and 3 bases from J, with 11 bases in between. The CDR3 spans 15 residues. Germline CDR1 reads SEHNR; CDR2 reads FQNEAQ (reference sequence). CDR3 in amino acids: CASSLAGALDYGYTF. In DNA form, the CDR3 reads TGTGCCAGCAGCTTAGCGGGGGCCCTCGACTATGGCTACACCTTC.